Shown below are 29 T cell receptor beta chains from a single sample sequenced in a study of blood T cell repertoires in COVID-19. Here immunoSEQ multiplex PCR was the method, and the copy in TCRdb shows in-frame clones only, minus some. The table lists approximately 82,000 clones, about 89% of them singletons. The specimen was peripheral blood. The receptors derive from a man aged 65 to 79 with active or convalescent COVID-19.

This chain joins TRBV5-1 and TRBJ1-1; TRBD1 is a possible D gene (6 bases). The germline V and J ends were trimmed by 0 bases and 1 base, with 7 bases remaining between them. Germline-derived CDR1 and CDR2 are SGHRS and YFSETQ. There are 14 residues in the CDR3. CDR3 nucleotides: TGCGCCAGCAGCTTGGGACAGGAGAACACTGAAGCTTTCTTT. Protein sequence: CASSLGQENTEAFF.

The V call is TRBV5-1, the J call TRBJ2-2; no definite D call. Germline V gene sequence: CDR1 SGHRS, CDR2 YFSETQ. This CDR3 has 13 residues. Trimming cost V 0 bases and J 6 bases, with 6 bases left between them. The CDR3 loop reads CASSLASPGELFF. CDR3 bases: TGCGCCAGCAGCTTGGCGTCCCCCGGGGAGCTGTTTTTT.

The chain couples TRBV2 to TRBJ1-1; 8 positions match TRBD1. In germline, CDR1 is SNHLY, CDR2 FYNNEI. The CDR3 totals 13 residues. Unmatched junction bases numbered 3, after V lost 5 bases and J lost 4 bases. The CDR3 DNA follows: TGTGCCAGCAGTTATGACAGGGGCACTGAAGCTTTCTTT. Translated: CASSYDRGTEAFF.

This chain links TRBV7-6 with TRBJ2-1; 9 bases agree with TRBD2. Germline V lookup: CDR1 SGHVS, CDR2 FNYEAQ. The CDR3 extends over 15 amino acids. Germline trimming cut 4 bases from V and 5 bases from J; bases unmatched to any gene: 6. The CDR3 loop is CASSSSSGSHNEQFF. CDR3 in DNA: TGTGCCAGCAGCTCTAGTAGCGGGAGCCACAATGAGCAGTTCTTC.

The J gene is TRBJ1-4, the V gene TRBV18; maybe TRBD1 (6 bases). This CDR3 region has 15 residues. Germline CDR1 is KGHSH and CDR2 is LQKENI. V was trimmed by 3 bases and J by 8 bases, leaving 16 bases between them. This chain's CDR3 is CASSPQPGQGEKLFF. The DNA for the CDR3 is TGTGCCAGCTCACCCCAGCCGGGACAAGGGGAAAAACTGTTTTTT.

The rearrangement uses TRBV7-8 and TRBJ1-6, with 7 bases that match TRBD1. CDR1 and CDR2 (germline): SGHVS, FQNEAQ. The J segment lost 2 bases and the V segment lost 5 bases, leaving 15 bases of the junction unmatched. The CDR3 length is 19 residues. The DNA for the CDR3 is TGTGCCAGCAGCCAAGGACAGGTTCTAGGAGGGACCTATAATTCACCCCTCCACTTT. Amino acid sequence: CASSQGQVLGGTYNSPLHF.

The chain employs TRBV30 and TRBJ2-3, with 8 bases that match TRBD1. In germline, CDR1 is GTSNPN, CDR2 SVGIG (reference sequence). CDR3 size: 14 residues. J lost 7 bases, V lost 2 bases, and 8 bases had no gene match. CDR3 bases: TGTGCCTGGAGTCCCGGACAGGGTTTAAATACGCAGTATTTT. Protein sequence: CAWSPGQGLNTQYF.

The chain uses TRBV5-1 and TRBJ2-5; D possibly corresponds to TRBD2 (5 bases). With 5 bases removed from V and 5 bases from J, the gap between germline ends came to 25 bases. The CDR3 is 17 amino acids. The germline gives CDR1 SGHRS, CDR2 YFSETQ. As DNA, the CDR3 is TGCGCCAGCAGACGGCCCGGTTCGAGCGGTACTGGGGAGACCCAGTACTTC. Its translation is CASRRPGSSGTGETQYF.

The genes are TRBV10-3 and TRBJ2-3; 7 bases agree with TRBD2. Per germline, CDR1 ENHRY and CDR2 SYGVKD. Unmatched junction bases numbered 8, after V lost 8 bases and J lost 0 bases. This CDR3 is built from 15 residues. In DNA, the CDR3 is TGTGCCATCGCGGGAGTGGTCCTTAGCACAGATACGCAGTATTTT. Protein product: CAIAGVVLSTDTQYF.

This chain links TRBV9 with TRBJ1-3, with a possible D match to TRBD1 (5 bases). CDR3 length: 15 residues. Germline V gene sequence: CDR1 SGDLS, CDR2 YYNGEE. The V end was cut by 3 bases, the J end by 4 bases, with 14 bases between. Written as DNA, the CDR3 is TGTGCCAGCAGCGACGGGACTCGGGTCGGAAACACCATATATTTT. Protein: CASSDGTRVGNTIYF.

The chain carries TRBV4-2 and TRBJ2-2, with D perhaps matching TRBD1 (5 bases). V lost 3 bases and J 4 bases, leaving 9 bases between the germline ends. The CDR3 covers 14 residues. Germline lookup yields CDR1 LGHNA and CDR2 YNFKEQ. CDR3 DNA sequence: TGTGCCAGCAGCCATTCAGGGTCCACCGGGGAGCTGTTTTTT. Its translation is CASSHSGSTGELFF.

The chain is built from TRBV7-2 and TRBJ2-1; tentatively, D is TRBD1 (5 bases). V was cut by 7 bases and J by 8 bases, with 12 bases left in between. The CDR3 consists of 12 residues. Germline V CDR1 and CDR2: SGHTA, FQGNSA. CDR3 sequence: CASTDTWDEQFF. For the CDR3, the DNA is TGTGCCAGCACGGACACCTGGGATGAGCAGTTCTTC. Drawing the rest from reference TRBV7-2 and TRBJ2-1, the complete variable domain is GAGVSQSPSNKVTEKGKDVELRCDPISGHTALYWYRQSLGQGLEFLIYFQGNSAPDKSGLPSDRFSAERTGGSVSTLTIQRTQQEDSAVYLCASTDTWDEQFFGPGTRLTVL.

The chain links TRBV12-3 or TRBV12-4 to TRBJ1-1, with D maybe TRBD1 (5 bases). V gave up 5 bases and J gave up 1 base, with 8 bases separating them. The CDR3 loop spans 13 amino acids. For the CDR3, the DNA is TGTGCCAGCAGTCACGGACAGAACACTGAAGCTTTCTTT. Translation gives CASSHGQNTEAFF.

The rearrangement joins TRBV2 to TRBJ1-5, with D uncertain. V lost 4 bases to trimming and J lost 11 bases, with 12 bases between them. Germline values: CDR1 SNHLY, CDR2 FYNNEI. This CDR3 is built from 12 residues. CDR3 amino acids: CASSGGSPAQHF. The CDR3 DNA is TGTGCCAGCAGTGGAGGCAGTCCAGCCCAGCATTTT.

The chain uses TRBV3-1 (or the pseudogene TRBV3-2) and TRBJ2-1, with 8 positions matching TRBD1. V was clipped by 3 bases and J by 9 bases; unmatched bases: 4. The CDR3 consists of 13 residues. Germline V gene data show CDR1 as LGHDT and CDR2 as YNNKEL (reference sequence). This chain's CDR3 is CASSQDRVGEQFF. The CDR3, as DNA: TGTGCCAGCAGCCAGGACAGGGTCGGTGAGCAGTTCTTC.

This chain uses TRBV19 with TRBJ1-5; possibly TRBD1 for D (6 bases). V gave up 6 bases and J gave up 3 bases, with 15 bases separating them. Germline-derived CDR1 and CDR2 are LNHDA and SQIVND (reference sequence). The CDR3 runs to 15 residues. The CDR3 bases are TGTGCCAGTAGCTCGTTACAGGGAATCAATCAGCCCCAGCATTTT. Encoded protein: CASSSLQGINQPQHF. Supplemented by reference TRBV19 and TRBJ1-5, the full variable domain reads DGGITQSPKYLFRKEGQNVTLSCEQNLNHDAMYWYRQDPGQGLRLIYYSQIVNDFQKGDIAEGYSVSREKKESFPLTVTSAQKNPTAFYLCASSSLQGINQPQHFGDGTRLSIL.

In nucleotides, the CDR3 is TGTGCCAGCAGCCTTCGGACAGAAAACTACGAGCAGTACTTC. It is translated as CASSLRTENYEQYF. The chain has TRBV6-5 and TRBJ2-7; perhaps TRBD1 as D (6 bases). V shed 6 bases and J shed 3 bases, with 15 bases lying between them. CDR3 length: 14 amino acids. Looked up from germline, CDR1 is MNHEY and CDR2 is SVGAGI.

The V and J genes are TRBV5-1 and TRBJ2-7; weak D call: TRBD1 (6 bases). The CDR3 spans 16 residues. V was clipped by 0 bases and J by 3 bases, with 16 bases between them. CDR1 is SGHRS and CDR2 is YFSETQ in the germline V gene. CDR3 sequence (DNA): TGCGCCAGCAGCTTGGCGTTCGAGCCAGGGGTCTACGAGCAGTACTTC. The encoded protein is CASSLAFEPGVYEQYF.

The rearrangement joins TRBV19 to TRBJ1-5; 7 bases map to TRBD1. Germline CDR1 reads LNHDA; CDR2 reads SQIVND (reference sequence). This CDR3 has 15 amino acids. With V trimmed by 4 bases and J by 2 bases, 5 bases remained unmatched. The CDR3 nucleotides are TGTGCCAGTAGTACCACAGGGGTCGGCAATCAGCCCCAGCATTTT. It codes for CASSTTGVGNQPQHF.

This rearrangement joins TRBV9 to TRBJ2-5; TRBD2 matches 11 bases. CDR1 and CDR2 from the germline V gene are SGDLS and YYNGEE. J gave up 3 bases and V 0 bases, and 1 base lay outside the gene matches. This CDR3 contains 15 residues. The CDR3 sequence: CASSVGLAGKETQYF. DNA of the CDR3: TGTGCCAGCAGCGTAGGACTAGCGGGAAAAGAGACCCAGTACTTC. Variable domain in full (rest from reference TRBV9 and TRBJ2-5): DSGVTQTPKHLITATGQRVTLRCSPRSGDLSVYWYQQSLDQGLQFLIQYYNGEERAKGNILERFSAQQFPDLHSELNLSSLELGDSALYFCASSVGLAGKETQYFGPGTRLLVL.

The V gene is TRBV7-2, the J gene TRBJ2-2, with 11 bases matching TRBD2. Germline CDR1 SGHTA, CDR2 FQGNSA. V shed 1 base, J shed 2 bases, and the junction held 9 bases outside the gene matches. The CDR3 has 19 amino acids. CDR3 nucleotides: TGTGCCAGCAGCTTAGGAGTTAGCGGGAGGGCCTCAAACACCGGGGAGCTGTTTTTT. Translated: CASSLGVSGRASNTGELFF.

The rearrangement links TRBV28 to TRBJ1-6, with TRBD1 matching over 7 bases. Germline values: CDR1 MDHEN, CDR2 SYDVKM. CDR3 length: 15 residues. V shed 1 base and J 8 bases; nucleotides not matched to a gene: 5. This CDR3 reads CASSLLTGSDSPLHF. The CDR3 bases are TGTGCCAGCAGTTTATTGACAGGGTCGGATTCACCCCTCCACTTT.

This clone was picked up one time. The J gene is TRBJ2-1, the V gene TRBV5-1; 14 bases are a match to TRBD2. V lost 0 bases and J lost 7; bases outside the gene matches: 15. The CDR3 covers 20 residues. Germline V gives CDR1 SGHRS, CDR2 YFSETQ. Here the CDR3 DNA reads TGCGCCAGCAGCTTGGACAGGGGAACGGGACTAGCGGGAGTTAGGAATGAGCAGTTCTTC. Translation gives CASSLDRGTGLAGVRNEQFF.

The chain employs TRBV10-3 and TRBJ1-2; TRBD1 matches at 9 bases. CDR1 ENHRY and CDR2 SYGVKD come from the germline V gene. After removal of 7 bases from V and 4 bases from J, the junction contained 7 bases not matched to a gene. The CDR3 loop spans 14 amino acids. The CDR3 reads CAITRDRDAYGYTF. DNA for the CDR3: TGTGCCATCACTCGGGACAGGGACGCCTATGGCTACACCTTC.

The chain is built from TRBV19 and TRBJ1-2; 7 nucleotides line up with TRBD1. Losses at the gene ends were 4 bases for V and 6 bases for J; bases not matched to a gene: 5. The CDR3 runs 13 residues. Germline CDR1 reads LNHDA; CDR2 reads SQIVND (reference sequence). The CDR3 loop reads CASSKQGIHGYTF. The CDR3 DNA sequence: TGTGCCAGTAGTAAACAGGGGATCCATGGCTACACCTTC. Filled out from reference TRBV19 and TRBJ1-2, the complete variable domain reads DGGITQSPKYLFRKEGQNVTLSCEQNLNHDAMYWYRQDPGQGLRLIYYSQIVNDFQKGDIAEGYSVSREKKESFPLTVTSAQKNPTAFYLCASSKQGIHGYTFGSGTRLTVV.

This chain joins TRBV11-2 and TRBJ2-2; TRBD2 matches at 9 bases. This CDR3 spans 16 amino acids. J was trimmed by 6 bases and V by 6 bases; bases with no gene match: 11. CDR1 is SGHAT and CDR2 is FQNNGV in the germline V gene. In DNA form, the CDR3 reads TGTGCCAGCAGTACCCGGAGGACTAGCGAGCCCGGGGAGCTGTTTTTT. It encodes CASSTRRTSEPGELFF.

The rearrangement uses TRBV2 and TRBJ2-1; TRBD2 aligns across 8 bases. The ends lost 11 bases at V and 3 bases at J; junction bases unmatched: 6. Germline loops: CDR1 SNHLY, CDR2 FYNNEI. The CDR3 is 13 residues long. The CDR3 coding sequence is TGTGCCGGAGCGGGAGTGGTCTACAATGAGCAGTTCTTC. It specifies CAGAGVVYNEQFF.

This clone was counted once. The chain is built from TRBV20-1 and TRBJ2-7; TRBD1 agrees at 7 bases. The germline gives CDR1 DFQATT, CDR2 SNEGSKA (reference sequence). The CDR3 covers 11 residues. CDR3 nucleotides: TGCATGCTCAGGGACAGCTACGAGCAGTACTTC. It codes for CMLRDSYEQYF.

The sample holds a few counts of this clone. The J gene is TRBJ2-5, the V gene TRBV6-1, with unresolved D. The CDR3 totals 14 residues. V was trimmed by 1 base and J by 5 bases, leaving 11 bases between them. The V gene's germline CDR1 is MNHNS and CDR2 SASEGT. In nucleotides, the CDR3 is TGTGCCAGCAGTGAAGTTGCCGGTCGGGAGACCCAGTACTTC. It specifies CASSEVAGRETQYF.